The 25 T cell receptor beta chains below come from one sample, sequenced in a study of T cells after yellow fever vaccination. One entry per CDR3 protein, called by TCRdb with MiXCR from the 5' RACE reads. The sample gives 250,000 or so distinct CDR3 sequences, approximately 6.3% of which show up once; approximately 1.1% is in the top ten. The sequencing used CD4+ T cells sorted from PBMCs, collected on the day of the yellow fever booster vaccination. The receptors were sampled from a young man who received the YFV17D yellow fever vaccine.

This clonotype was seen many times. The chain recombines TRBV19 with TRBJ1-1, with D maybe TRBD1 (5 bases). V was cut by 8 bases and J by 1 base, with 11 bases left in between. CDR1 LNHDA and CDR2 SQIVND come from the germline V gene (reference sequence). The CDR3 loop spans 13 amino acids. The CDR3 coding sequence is TGTGCCAGTGCCGGGACCCGGAACACTGAAGCTTTCTTT. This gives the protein CASAGTRNTEAFF.

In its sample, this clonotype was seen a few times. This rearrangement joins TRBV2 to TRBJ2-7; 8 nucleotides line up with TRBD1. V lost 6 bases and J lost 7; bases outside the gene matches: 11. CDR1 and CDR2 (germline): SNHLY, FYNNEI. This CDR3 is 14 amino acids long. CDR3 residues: CASRPGQGFWEQYF. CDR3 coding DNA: TGTGCCAGCAGGCCAGGACAGGGTTTTTGGGAGCAGTACTTC.

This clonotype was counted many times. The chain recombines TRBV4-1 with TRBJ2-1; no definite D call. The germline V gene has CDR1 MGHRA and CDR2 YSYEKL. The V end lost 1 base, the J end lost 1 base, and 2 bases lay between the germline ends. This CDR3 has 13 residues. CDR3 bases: TGCGCCAGCAGCCAAGTATCCTACAATGAGCAGTTCTTC. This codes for CASSQVSYNEQFF.

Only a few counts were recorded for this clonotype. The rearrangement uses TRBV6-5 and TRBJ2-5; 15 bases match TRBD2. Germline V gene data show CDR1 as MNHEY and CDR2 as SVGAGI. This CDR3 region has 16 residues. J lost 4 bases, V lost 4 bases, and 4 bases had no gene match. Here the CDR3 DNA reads TGTGCCAGCAGTTTCAGGACTAGCGGGAGGGGAGAGACCCAGTACTTC. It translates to CASSFRTSGRGETQYF.

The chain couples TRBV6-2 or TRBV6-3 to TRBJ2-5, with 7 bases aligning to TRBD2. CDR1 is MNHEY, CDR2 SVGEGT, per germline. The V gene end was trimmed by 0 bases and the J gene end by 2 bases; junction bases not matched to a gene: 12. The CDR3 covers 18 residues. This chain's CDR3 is CASSYSSKVLAEQETQYF. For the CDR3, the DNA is TGTGCCAGCAGTTACTCATCCAAGGTCCTAGCGGAACAAGAGACCCAGTACTTC.

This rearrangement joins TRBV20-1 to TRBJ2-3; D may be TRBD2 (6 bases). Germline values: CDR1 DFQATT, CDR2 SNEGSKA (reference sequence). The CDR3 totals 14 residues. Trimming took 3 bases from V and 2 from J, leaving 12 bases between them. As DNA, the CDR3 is TGCAGTGCTAGCCCGGGACTGCCCACAGATACGCAGTATTTT. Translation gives CSASPGLPTDTQYF.

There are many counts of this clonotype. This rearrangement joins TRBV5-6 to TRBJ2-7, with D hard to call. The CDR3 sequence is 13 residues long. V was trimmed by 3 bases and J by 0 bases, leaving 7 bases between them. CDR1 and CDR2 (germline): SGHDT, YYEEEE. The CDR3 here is CASSWKASYEQYF. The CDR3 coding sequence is TGTGCCAGCAGCTGGAAAGCCTCCTACGAGCAGTACTTC.

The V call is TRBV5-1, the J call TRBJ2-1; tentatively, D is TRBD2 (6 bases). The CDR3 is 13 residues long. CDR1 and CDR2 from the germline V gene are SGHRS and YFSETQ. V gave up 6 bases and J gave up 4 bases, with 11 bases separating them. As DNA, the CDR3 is TGCGCCAGCACGGCGGGAAATTACAATGAGCAGTTCTTC. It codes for CASTAGNYNEQFF.

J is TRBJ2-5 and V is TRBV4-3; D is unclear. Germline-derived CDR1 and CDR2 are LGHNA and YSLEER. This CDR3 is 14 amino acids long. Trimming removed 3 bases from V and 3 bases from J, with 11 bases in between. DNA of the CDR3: TGCGCCAGCAGCCAGAACTTGGTAGAAGAGACCCAGTACTTC. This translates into CASSQNLVEETQYF.

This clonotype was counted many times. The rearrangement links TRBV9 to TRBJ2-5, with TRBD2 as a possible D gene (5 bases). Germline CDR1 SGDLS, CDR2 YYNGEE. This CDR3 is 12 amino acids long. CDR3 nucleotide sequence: TGTGCAAGAGGGTATAGGGAGGAGACCCAGTACTTC. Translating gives CARGYREETQYF.

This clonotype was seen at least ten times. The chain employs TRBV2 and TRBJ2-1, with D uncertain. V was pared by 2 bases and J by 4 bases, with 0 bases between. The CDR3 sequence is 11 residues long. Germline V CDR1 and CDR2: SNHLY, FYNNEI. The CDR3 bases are TGTGCCAGCAGTGAATACAATGAGCAGTTCTTC. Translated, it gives CASSEYNEQFF.

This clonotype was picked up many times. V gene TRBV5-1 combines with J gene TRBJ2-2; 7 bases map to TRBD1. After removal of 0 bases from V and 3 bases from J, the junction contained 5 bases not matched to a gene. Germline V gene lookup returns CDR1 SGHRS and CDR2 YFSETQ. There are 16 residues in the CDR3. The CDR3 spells CASSLAATGHTGELFF. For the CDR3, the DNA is TGCGCCAGCAGCTTGGCCGCGACAGGGCACACCGGGGAGCTGTTTTTT.

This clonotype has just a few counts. CDR3 DNA: TGCGCCAGCAGCCCGATCGGGGGGGCCTACGAGCAGTACTTC. This sequence encodes CASSPIGGAYEQYF. The chain is built from TRBV5-1 and TRBJ2-7, with 8 bases that match TRBD2. This CDR3 is 14 amino acids long. Losses at the gene ends were 4 bases for V and 2 bases for J; bases not matched to a gene: 5. The germline V gene has CDR1 SGHRS and CDR2 YFSETQ.

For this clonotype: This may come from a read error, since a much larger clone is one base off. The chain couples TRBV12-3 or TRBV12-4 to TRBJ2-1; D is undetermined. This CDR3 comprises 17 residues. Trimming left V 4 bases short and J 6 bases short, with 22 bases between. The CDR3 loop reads CASSSRTPELRANEQFF. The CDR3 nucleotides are TGTGCCAGCAGTTCAAGAACCCCGGAACTCCGGGCCAATGAGCAGTTCTTC.

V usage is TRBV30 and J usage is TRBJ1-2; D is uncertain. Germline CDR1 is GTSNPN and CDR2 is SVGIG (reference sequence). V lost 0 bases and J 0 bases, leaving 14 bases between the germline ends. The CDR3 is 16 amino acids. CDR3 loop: CAWSVMVQTSNYGYTF. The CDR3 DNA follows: TGTGCCTGGAGTGTTATGGTTCAGACATCTAACTATGGCTACACCTTC.

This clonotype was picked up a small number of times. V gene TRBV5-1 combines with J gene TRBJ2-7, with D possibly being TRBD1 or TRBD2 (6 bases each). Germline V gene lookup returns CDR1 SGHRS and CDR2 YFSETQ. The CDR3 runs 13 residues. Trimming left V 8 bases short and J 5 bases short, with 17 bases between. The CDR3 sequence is CARGRHREDEQYF. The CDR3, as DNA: TGCGCCAGAGGGCGGCACAGGGAGGACGAGCAGTACTTC.

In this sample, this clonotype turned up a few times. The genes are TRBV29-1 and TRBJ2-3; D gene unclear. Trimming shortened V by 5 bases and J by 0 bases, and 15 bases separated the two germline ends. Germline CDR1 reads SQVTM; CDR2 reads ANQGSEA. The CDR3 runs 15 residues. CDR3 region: CSVSMARASTDTQYF. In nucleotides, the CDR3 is TGCAGCGTTTCCATGGCGCGTGCTAGCACAGATACGCAGTATTTT.

This CDR3 reads CASSAGPVYGYTF. CDR3 DNA sequence: TGTGCCAGCAGCGCGGGACCGGTCTATGGCTACACCTTC. The chain couples TRBV11-2 to TRBJ1-2, with D possibly TRBD1 on 5 matching bases. Germline CDR1 SGHAT, CDR2 FQNNGV. Trimming pared 5 bases from V and 4 bases from J, leaving 11 bases between. The CDR3 totals 13 residues.

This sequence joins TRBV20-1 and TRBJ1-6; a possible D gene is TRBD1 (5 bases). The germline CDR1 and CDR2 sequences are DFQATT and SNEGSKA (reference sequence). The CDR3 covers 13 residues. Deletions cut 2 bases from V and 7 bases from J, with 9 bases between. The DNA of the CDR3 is TGCAGTGCTAGACCTACAGGAAATTCACCCCTCCACTTT. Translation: CSARPTGNSPLHF.

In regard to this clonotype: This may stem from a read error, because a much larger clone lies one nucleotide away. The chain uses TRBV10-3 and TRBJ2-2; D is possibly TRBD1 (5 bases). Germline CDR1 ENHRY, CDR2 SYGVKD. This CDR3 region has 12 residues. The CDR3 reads CAIRGRTRELFF. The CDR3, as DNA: TGTGCCATCAGGGGGCGCACCAGGGAGCTGTTTTTT.

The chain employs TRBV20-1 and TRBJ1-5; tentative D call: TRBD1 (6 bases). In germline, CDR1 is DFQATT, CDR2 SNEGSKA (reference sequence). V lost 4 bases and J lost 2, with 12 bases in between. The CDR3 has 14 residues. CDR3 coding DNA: TGCAGTGCTACCCAGGGGCGACGCAATCAGCCCCAGCATTTT. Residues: CSATQGRRNQPQHF.

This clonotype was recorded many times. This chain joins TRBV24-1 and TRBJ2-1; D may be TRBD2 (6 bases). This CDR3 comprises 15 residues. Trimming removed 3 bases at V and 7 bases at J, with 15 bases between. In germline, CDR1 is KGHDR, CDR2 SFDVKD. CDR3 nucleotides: TGTGCCACCAGTGATGCCCAGGGCGCGGGGAATGAGCAGTTCTTC. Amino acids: CATSDAQGAGNEQFF.

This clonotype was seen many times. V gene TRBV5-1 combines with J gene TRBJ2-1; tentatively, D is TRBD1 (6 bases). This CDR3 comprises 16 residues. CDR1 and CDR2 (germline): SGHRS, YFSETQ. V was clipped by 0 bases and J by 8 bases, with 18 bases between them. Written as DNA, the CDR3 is TGCGCCAGCAGCTTGGTCCGGGACAAGGGGATGGATGAGCAGTTCTTC. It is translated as CASSLVRDKGMDEQFF.

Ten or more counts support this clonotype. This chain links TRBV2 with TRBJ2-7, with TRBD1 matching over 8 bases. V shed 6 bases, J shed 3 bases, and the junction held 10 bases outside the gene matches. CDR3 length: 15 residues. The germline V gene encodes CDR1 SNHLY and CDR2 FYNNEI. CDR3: CASRYLGQGSYEQYF. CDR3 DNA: TGTGCCAGCAGGTATTTAGGACAGGGAAGCTACGAGCAGTACTTC.

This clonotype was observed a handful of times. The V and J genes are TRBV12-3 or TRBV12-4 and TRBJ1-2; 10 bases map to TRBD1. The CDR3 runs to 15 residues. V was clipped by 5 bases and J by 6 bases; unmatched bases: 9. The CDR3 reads CASSLGQGGSDGYTF. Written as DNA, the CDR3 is TGTGCCAGCAGTCTAGGACAGGGGGGTTCGGATGGCTACACCTTC.